The 23 T cell receptor beta chains listed next were all sequenced from one sample in a study of blood T cell repertoires in COVID-19 (dated by TCRdb to about 2020). Library preparation employed the immunoSEQ multiplex PCR assay. TCRdb took over this immuneACCESS table, retaining in-frame rearrangements with V and J assigned. Such tables are incomplete; in checked studies, under half of the missing clones stem from an unresolved V gene, and the remainder is unexplained. The sample yields approximately 260,000 clones; more than 80% were counted once. Roughly 3.3% of the sample is held by the ten biggest clonotypes. The specimen was peripheral blood. The receptors here all came from a woman aged 40 to 49 with acute or convalescent COVID-19.

The chain combines TRBV30 with TRBJ1-1; D perhaps matches TRBD1 (5 bases). The germline CDR1 and CDR2 sequences are GTSNPN and SVGIG (reference sequence). The CDR3 loop spans 17 amino acids. The germline V and J ends were trimmed by 4 bases and 3 bases, with 24 bases remaining between them. CDR3 bases: TGTGCCTGGATTTCTGACAGTCCCTTCAGTGGGGACACTGAAGCTTTCTTT. Its protein product is CAWISDSPFSGDTEAFF.

This chain links TRBV5-1 with TRBJ2-1; TRBD2 matches 12 bases. This CDR3 is 15 amino acids long. V lost 6 bases, J lost 6 bases, and 7 bases stayed unmatched. In germline, CDR1 is SGHRS, CDR2 YFSETQ. Here the CDR3 reads CASNQLAGGPNEQFF. In nucleotides, the CDR3 is TGCGCCAGCAACCAACTAGCGGGGGGCCCCAATGAGCAGTTCTTC.

The V gene is TRBV19, the J gene TRBJ1-3; 8 nucleotides line up with TRBD1. The CDR3 is 14 residues long. J lost 3 bases, V lost 7 bases, and 5 bases had no gene match. CDR1 is LNHDA and CDR2 is SQIVND in the germline V gene (reference sequence). In nucleotides, the CDR3 is TGTGCCAGTACCATGACAGGGGATGGAAACACCATATATTTT. Translating gives CASTMTGDGNTIYF.

V is TRBV2 and J is TRBJ1-4; D remains ambiguous. The CDR3 spans 14 residues. V lost 1 base and J lost 8, with 11 bases in between. Germline loops: CDR1 SNHLY, CDR2 FYNNEI. The CDR3 nucleotides are TGTGCCAGCAGTGAAGGCAGTATAACCGAAAAACTGTTTTTT. Protein product: CASSEGSITEKLFF.

J is TRBJ2-5 and V is TRBV2, with 11 positions matching TRBD2. With 6 bases clipped from V and 3 bases from J, the junction kept 6 bases outside the gene matches. CDR1 is SNHLY, CDR2 FYNNEI, per germline. The CDR3 totals 15 residues. The DNA of the CDR3 is TGTGCCAGCAGGGATAGACTAGCGGGGAAAGAGACCCAGTACTTC. This translates into CASRDRLAGKETQYF.

The chain combines TRBV5-4 with TRBJ1-1, with D unclear. This CDR3 region has 14 residues. V was shortened by 0 bases and J by 3 bases, with 9 bases between the two germline ends. The V gene's germline CDR1 is SGHNT and CDR2 YYREEE (reference sequence). Here the CDR3 DNA reads TGTGCCAGCAGCTTGGTCCACCAGGACACTGAAGCTTTCTTT. Translating gives CASSLVHQDTEAFF. Using reference TRBV5-4 and TRBJ1-1 for the parts outside the CDR3, the full variable domain is ETGVTQSPTHLIKTRGQQVTLRCSSQSGHNTVSWYQQALGQGPQFIFQYYREEENGRGNFPPRFSGLQFPNYSSELNVNALELDDSALYLCASSLVHQDTEAFFGQGTRLTVV.

Worth noting for this clone: Mismatch with germline at one junction end may stem from a read error. The rearrangement joins TRBV11-1 to TRBJ1-2, with 7 bases aligning to TRBD1. Per germline, CDR1 SGHAT and CDR2 FQDESV (reference sequence). The CDR3 is 12 amino acids. CDR3 amino acids: CASSLDRVRLAF. As DNA, the CDR3 is TGTGCCAGCAGCCTTGACAGGGTCCGTTTAGCCTTC.

The chain links TRBV6-4 to TRBJ1-3, with a possible D match to TRBD1 (6 bases). CDR3 size: 13 residues. V was trimmed by 10 bases and J by 0 bases, leaving 10 bases between them. CDR1 and CDR2 from the germline V gene are MRHNA and SNTAGT. The CDR3 DNA reads as TGTGCCAACAACAGGGCCTCTGGAAACACCATATATTTT. This sequence encodes CANNRASGNTIYF.

The V gene is TRBV10-2, the J gene TRBJ1-3, with 7 positions matching TRBD1. The trim removed 8 bases at V and 2 bases at J, leaving 9 bases unmatched. CDR1 and CDR2 from the germline V gene are WSHSY and SAAADI. The CDR3 covers 15 residues. CDR3 nucleotides: TGCGCCAGCGGGTCAGGGGGACTCGCTGGAAACACCATATATTTT. Translated, it gives CASGSGGLAGNTIYF.

The chain has TRBV6-5 and TRBJ1-6; a possible D gene is TRBD1 (5 bases). There are 14 residues in the CDR3. CDR1 and CDR2 (germline): MNHEY, SVGAGI. V lost 7 bases, J lost 8 bases, and 15 bases lay in between. CDR3 DNA sequence: TGTGCCAGCACCACAACAGGATACGATTCACCCCTCCACTTT. This codes for CASTTTGYDSPLHF.

V usage is TRBV5-4 and J usage is TRBJ1-4; 9 bases line up with TRBD1. The CDR3 consists of 13 residues. CDR1 SGHNT and CDR2 YYREEE come from the germline V gene (reference sequence). V trimming: 3 bases; J trimming: 13 bases; junction bases outside the gene matches: 7. In DNA, the CDR3 is TGTGCCAGCAGCTGGGGACAGGGTAGAGGACTGTTTTTT. Translating gives CASSWGQGRGLFF.

The chain recombines TRBV5-5 with TRBJ2-2, with 9 positions matching TRBD2. The junction had 7 bases not matched to a gene; V was cut back by 5 bases and J by 5 bases. Germline values: CDR1 SGHKS, CDR2 YYEKEE (reference sequence). There are 15 residues in the CDR3. The CDR3 reads CASRLGREGTGELFF. The CDR3 DNA reads as TGTGCCAGCAGACTGGGGCGGGAGGGGACCGGGGAGCTGTTTTTT.

V and J are TRBV18 and TRBJ1-1; perhaps TRBD1 as D (5 bases). Trimming removed 4 bases from V and 1 base from J, with 7 bases in between. CDR3 size: 13 residues. Germline CDR1 is KGHSH and CDR2 is LQKENI. DNA for the CDR3: TGTGCCAGCTCACAGGGGTGGAACACTGAAGCTTTCTTT. Protein sequence: CASSQGWNTEAFF.

The chain has TRBV29-1 and TRBJ2-1; TRBD2 aligns across 12 bases. Trimming at V came to 0 bases and at J to 4 bases, leaving 7 bases not matched to a gene. The CDR3 runs 17 residues. Germline V CDR1 and CDR2: SQVTM, ANQGSEA. The CDR3 spells CSVEDQTSGGGYNEQFF. The CDR3, as DNA: TGCAGCGTTGAAGATCAGACTAGCGGGGGTGGGTACAATGAGCAGTTCTTC.

The chain has TRBV19 and TRBJ1-2; perhaps TRBD1 as D (6 bases). The CDR3 has 18 amino acids. V was shortened by 6 bases and J by 3 bases, with 26 bases between the two germline ends. Germline V gene lookup returns CDR1 LNHDA and CDR2 SQIVND (reference sequence). CDR3 nucleotides: TGTGCCAGTAGGTCAGGATACCGAGGGGGTAGCGCGGACTATGGCTACACCTTC. Its translation is CASRSGYRGGSADYGYTF.

The chain is built from TRBV7-6 and TRBJ1-2; D gene unclear. The CDR3 is 13 amino acids. Germline loops: CDR1 SGHVS, CDR2 FNYEAQ. Trimming removed 3 bases at V and 3 bases at J, with 8 bases between. CDR3 protein: CASSLRVHYGYTF. The DNA of the CDR3 is TGTGCCAGCAGCTTGAGGGTTCACTATGGCTACACCTTC.

This clone was found once. The chain uses TRBV7-8 and TRBJ1-1, with a possible D match to TRBD1 (5 bases). The CDR3 sequence is 13 residues long. Trimming cost V 5 bases and J 2 bases, with 9 bases left between them. Germline CDR1 reads SGHVS; CDR2 reads FQNEAQ. CDR3 in amino acids: CASSPQGNTEAFF. In DNA form, the CDR3 reads TGTGCCAGCAGCCCCCAGGGAAACACTGAAGCTTTCTTT.

The chain uses TRBV6-6 and TRBJ1-5; possible D gene TRBD1, 5 bases. The CDR3 contains 14 residues. CDR1 and CDR2 (germline): MNHNY, SVGAGI (reference sequence). With 4 bases removed from V and 5 bases from J, the gap between germline ends came to 12 bases. CDR3 protein: CASSSPGSDQPQHF. Here the CDR3 DNA reads TGTGCCAGCAGTTCCCCAGGGTCAGATCAGCCCCAGCATTTT.

The chain carries TRBV6-1 and TRBJ2-1, with 12 bases fitting TRBD2. CDR1 and CDR2 (germline): MNHNS, SASEGT. The CDR3 contains 17 residues. V dropped 3 bases and J dropped 0; count of bases not matched to a gene: 3. The CDR3 bases are TGTGCCAGCAGTGACCGACTAGCGGGGGCCTCCTACAATGAGCAGTTCTTC. It codes for CASSDRLAGASYNEQFF.

The chain carries TRBV18 and TRBJ1-2, with 8 bases fitting TRBD1. Germline lookup yields CDR1 KGHSH and CDR2 LQKENI. Trimming took 3 bases from V and 3 from J; bases not matched to a gene: 3. The CDR3 is 14 amino acids. CDR3 region: CASSPQTGDYGYTF. The DNA for the CDR3 is TGTGCCAGCTCACCCCAGACAGGGGACTATGGCTACACCTTC.

The chain joins TRBV13 to TRBJ1-1; TRBD1 matches 8 bases. Germline V gene data show CDR1 as PRHDT and CDR2 as FYEKMQ (reference sequence). The CDR3 is 15 residues long. Unmatched junction bases numbered 5, after V lost 3 bases and J lost 2 bases. The CDR3 loop is CASSFDRGLNTEAFF. The CDR3 DNA reads as TGTGCCAGCAGCTTTGACAGGGGACTAAACACTGAAGCTTTCTTT.

This chain links TRBV19 with TRBJ1-1, with TRBD1 identical over 7 bases. J was trimmed by 0 bases and V by 7 bases; bases with no gene match: 14. This CDR3 has 17 residues. CDR1 and CDR2 (germline): LNHDA, SQIVND (reference sequence). In DNA form, the CDR3 reads TGTGCCAGTACCCCAAGTCCGGGACAGACTCTGAACACTGAAGCTTTCTTT. This sequence encodes CASTPSPGQTLNTEAFF.

The chain employs TRBV6-5 and TRBJ1-1; no definite D call. Germline CDR1 is MNHEY and CDR2 is SVGAGI. V lost 8 bases, J lost 1 base, and 14 bases lay in between. This CDR3 is built from 14 residues. The CDR3 bases are TGTGCCAGCGAGCGTTCGGGTACGAACACTGAAGCTTTCTTT. Protein: CASERSGTNTEAFF.